This is a list of T cell receptor beta chains from one sample in a study of post-analysis software for immune sequencing data. Each CDR3 protein gets one entry after TCRdb re-called the PCR reads with MiXCR. There are about 770,000 distinct CDR3 sequences in the sample; around 42% occur only once, and 4.9% lies in the top ten. Sequencing was done on a sample of blood. These receptor sequences come from a girl aged 5-17 years with multiple sclerosis. Each CDR3 is given with its conserved first and last residue. The D gene is left open where the match is weak. Rows give clone size only sometimes, using once, few, many, or a class for an expanded clone.

size	D	V	J	CDR3	DNA
NA	NA	TRBV4-2	TRBJ2-7	CASSQGISYGQYF	TGTGCCAGCAGCCAGGGAATATCCTACGGGCAGTACTTC
NA	TRBD1	TRBV10-3	TRBJ2-3	CATEVGTASTDTQYF	TGTGCCACCGAAGTCGGGACAGCCAGCACAGATACGCAGTATTTT
NA	NA	TRBV3-1	TRBJ2-7	CASSQVEGVAYYEQYF	TGTGCCAGCAGCCAAGTCGAAGGCGTAGCTTACTACGAGCAGTACTTC
NA	NA	TRBV4-2	TRBJ2-7	CASSQWGEGDEQYF	TGTGCCAGCAGCCAATGGGGGGAGGGGGACGAGCAGTACTTC
NA	NA	TRBV7-2	TRBJ2-3	CAIAPYPTDTQYF	TGTGCCATCGCGCCCTACCCTACGGATACGCAGTATTTT
few	NA	TRBV11-2	TRBJ2-4	CASSLVTGSRFQYF	TGTGCCAGCAGCTTGGTAACAGGTTCTCGATTTCAGTACTTC
NA	NA	TRBV5-5	TRBJ2-7	CASSLGGTESYEQYF	TGTGCCAGCAGCTTGGGGGGGACCGAGTCCTACGAGCAGTACTTC
few	TRBD2	TRBV10-3	TRBJ2-1	CAISALAGRDNEQFF	TGTGCCATCAGTGCACTAGCGGGGCGGGACAATGAGCAGTTCTTC
few	NA	TRBV10-3	TRBJ2-3	CAISLSLGTFVSTDTQYF	TGTGCCATCAGTCTAAGCCTAGGGACCTTCGTTAGCACAGATACGCAGTATTTT
NA	NA	TRBV27	TRBJ2-3	CASSTVRGKFTDTQYF	TGTGCCAGCAGCACCGTCAGGGGTAAATTTACAGATACGCAGTATTTT
few	TRBD2	TRBV15	TRBJ2-3	CATSGTSGTSTDTQYF	TGTGCCACCAGCGGGACTAGCGGGACCTCAACAGATACGCAGTATTTT
NA	TRBD2	TRBV27	TRBJ2-1	CASTLGAGGSSEQFF	TGTGCCAGCACCCTAGGTGCGGGAGGATCCAGTGAGCAGTTCTTC
few	NA	TRBV6-6	TRBJ2-1	CASSDSYNEQFF	TGTGCCAGTTCGGACAGTTACAATGAGCAGTTCTTC
NA	NA	TRBV15	TRBJ2-7	CATSRDHGLSSYEQYF	TGTGCCACCAGCAGAGATCACGGATTAAGCTCCTACGAGCAGTACTTC
few	NA	TRBV5-1	TRBJ2-1	CAGSLGGSSYNEQFF	TGCGCCGGCAGCTTGGGTGGGAGCTCCTACAATGAGCAGTTCTTC
NA	NA	TRBV18	TRBJ2-5	CASSTRARETQYF	TGTGCCAGCTCAACCAGAGCGCGAGAGACCCAGTACTTC
NA	NA	TRBV5-1	TRBJ2-7	CASSSDRQGRAYEQYF	TGCGCCAGCAGCTCTGACCGACAGGGGAGGGCCTACGAGCAGTACTTC
NA	NA	TRBV29-1	TRBJ1-5	CSAGDDQPQHF	TGCAGCGCCGGAGATGATCAGCCCCAGCATTTT
few	TRBD2	TRBV5-1	TRBJ2-5	CASSASGGPQETQYF	TGCGCCAGCAGCGCGTCGGGAGGTCCCCAAGAGACCCAGTACTTC
NA	NA	TRBV10-3	TRBJ2-5	CAVSEGGGQQETQYF	TGTGCCGTCAGTGAAGGGGGGGGTCAACAAGAGACCCAGTACTTC
NA	NA	TRBV20-1	TRBJ1-1	CSAGTGLAAFF	TGCAGTGCTGGTACCGGGCTAGCAGCTTTCTTT
NA	TRBD2	TRBV4-2	TRBJ2-1	CASSPLGTSGRGGEQFF	TGTGCCAGCAGCCCACTCGGGACTAGCGGGAGGGGGGGTGAGCAGTTCTTC
NA	NA	TRBV30	TRBJ2-7	CAWGADREQYF	TGTGCCTGGGGAGCCGACAGGGAGCAGTACTTC
few	TRBD1	TRBV7-2	TRBJ1-2	CASSFTGTAYGYTF	TGTGCCAGCAGTTTTACCGGGACAGCCTATGGCTACACCTTC
NA	TRBD1	TRBV6-2/TRBV6-3	TRBJ1-2	CASSPGTGPFHGYTF	TGTGCCAGCAGCCCAGGGACAGGCCCCTTCCACGGCTACACCTTC
NA	NA	TRBV15	TRBJ2-4	CATSRGLEYIQYF	TGTGCCACCAGCAGAGGGCTAGAGTACATTCAGTACTTC
NA	TRBD2	TRBV10-3	TRBJ2-3	CAISDDLAGGPSSTDTQYF	TGTGCCATCAGTGACGATCTAGCGGGAGGACCCTCTAGCACAGATACGCAGTATTTT
NA	TRBD1	TRBV20-1	TRBJ2-2	CSAPKPTGGRTGELFF	TGCAGTGCTCCGAAACCAACAGGGGGAAGGACCGGGGAGCTGTTTTTT
NA	NA	TRBV6-4	TRBJ1-2	CATKGGVGGYTF	TGTGCCACTAAGGGAGGGGTTGGCGGCTACACCTTC
NA	NA	TRBV5-8	TRBJ2-1	CASSYRGGEQFF	TGTGCCAGCAGCTACAGGGGAGGGGAGCAGTTCTTC
NA	NA	TRBV6-1	TRBJ2-5	CASSEKTSVGTQYF	TGTGCCAGCAGTGAAAAAACTAGTGTTGGGACCCAGTACTTC
few	NA	TRBV7-9	TRBJ1-1	CASSFLATEAFF	TGTGCCAGCAGCTTTCTCGCCACTGAAGCTTTCTTT
NA	TRBD2	TRBV7-3	TRBJ2-7	CASSPSGLAGSYEQYF	TGTGCCAGCAGCCCCTCCGGGCTAGCGGGGTCCTACGAGCAGTACTTC
many	NA	TRBV12-3/TRBV12-4	TRBJ2-7	CASSPPASHEQYF	TGTGCCAGCAGTCCCCCTGCTAGTCACGAGCAGTACTTC
NA	NA	TRBV24-1	TRBJ2-1	CATSDPSRAGGEQFF	TGTGCCACCAGTGATCCATCTCGAGCCGGTGGTGAGCAGTTCTTC
few	NA	TRBV4-2	TRBJ2-3	CASSQDLGGTDTQYF	TGTGCCAGCAGCCAAGATCTCGGGGGCACAGATACGCAGTATTTT
NA	TRBD2	TRBV5-5	TRBJ2-7	CASSGWREGRYEQYF	TGTGCCAGCAGTGGTTGGCGGGAGGGCCGCTACGAGCAGTACTTC